The rows below give T cell receptor beta chains drawn from one sample of a study of CXCR3-negative and CXCR3-positive naive CD8 T cells. TCRdb reprocessed the 5' RACE reads and stores each CDR3 protein as one record, lacking DNA. The sample table sets out roughly 6,600 distinct CDR3 sequences. Sequencing was carried out using naive CXCR3+ CD8+ T cells from blood. The receptors were sampled from a human donor in good health. Some clones in this sample may be carry-over from other donors' samples. Each CDR3 is given with its conserved first and last residue. The size field is filled for only some rows; it gives once, few, many or a size class.

V,J,size,CDR3
TRBV3-1,TRBJ2-7,-,CASSQAYGYEQYF
TRBV29-1,TRBJ2-1,medium-sized,CSVAVGIGYNEQFF
TRBV12-3/TRBV12-4,TRBJ2-1,medium-sized,CASSFIIGAHSYNEQFF
TRBV20-1,TRBJ2-1,medium-sized,CSARGGLAESNEQFF
TRBV27,TRBJ1-1,-,CASSWSGTTEAFF
TRBV7-6,TRBJ1-2,-,CASRDTGEGYTF
TRBV5-1,TRBJ1-1,medium-sized,CASRATGLGTEAFF
TRBV27,TRBJ2-3,-,CASSPEFTDTQYF
TRBV7-9,TRBJ1-1,medium-sized,CASSGDSYTEAFF
TRBV24-1,TRBJ2-1,-,CATSTSGISYNEQFF
TRBV7-3,TRBJ2-1,-,CASSPTNNEQFF
TRBV20-1,TRBJ2-1,medium-sized,CSARDLLTSSYNEQFF
TRBV11-2,TRBJ2-7,-,CASSVTGNRGEQYF
TRBV25-1,TRBJ1-4,medium-sized,CASSIGRTKEKLFF
TRBV12-3/TRBV12-4,TRBJ2-2,medium-sized,CATARLIGTGELFF
TRBV10-2,TRBJ2-5,medium-sized,CASSVVAGGIETQYF
TRBV12-1,TRBJ2-1,medium-sized,CASSFGGEQFF
TRBV5-1,TRBJ2-1,medium-sized,CASSNIQREYEQFF
TRBV4-3,TRBJ1-1,-,CASSQVLQGANTEAFF
TRBV20-1,TRBJ1-5,medium-sized,CSASMAGPSLDF
TRBV20-1,TRBJ2-1,-,CSARDASHDEQFF
TRBV19,TRBJ1-2,-,CASSILESNYGYTF